This TCR beta chain was captured in a study of response to subunit inactivated influenza vaccine. Using its own MiXCR run on the RT-PCR reads, TCRdb lists one record per CDR3 protein. The table shows hundreds of thousands of distinct CDR3 sequences, with about 10% occurring only once. This clonotype occurred many times. The CDR3 totals 13 residues. The V gene's germline CDR1 is SEHNR and CDR2 FQNEAQ (reference sequence). V was shortened by 4 bases and J by 0 bases, with 6 bases between the two germline ends. These data also featured in a second study, about T cells expressing NK-cell markers. Per that paper: With UMIs, 5'RACE template switching was used to make TCR beta cDNA. Restriction of the sorted population to alpha-beta TCR T cells was achieved in several experiments with an anti-gamma-delta TCR antibody.

Here the sequenced sample was PBMCs from blood, taken on the day of vaccination. This TCR came from a man aged 50 to 60 who received an inactivated influenza vaccine. The chain carries TRBV7-9 and TRBJ1-1; D unresolved. CDR3 amino acids: CASSSSMNTEAFF. In DNA, the CDR3 is TGTGCCAGCAGCTCTTCAATGAACACTGAAGCTTTCTTT.